This entry lists 28 T cell receptor beta chains sequenced from one sample in a study of T cells in Graves' hyperthyroidism and ophthalmopathy. TCR beta CDR3 sequences were amplified from RNA transcripts. First-round RT-PCR targeting the TCR CDR3 was performed with the HTBI primer set. TCRdb recomputed calls from the multiplex PCR reads with MiXCR, one row per CDR3 protein. The profile covers 660,000 or so distinct CDR3 sequences, with around 21% appearing a single time and roughly a third taken by the ten largest. The source material was blood. These receptors all stem from a man aged 25-45 years with Graves' ophthalmopathy.

J is TRBJ1-5 and V is TRBV6-1, with 8 positions matching TRBD1. The CDR3 is 14 residues long. V trimming: 3 bases; J trimming: 7 bases; junction bases outside the gene matches: 5. The germline gives CDR1 MNHNS, CDR2 SASEGT. The CDR3 spells CASSEDRVSQPQHF. Written as DNA, the CDR3 is TGTGCCAGCAGTGAGGACAGGGTAAGCCAGCCCCAGCATTTT.

This clonotype came up a few times. V is TRBV6-2 or TRBV6-3 and J is TRBJ1-3, with 9 bases matching TRBD1. J was trimmed by 0 bases and V by 0 bases; bases with no gene match: 3. CDR1 and CDR2 from the germline V gene are MNHEY and SVGEGT. The CDR3 is made up of 17 amino acids. The CDR3 DNA sequence: TGTGCCAGCAGTTACTCTTGGGACAGGGACTCTGGAAACACCATATATTTT. It yields the protein CASSYSWDRDSGNTIYF.

The chain carries TRBV6-2 or TRBV6-3 and TRBJ2-7, with TRBD2 as a possible D gene (6 bases). This CDR3 contains 12 residues. V lost 6 bases to trimming and J lost 4 bases, with 10 bases between them. Germline V gene lookup returns CDR1 MNHEY and CDR2 SVGEGT. CDR3 in amino acids: CASRREEYEQYF. The CDR3 nucleotides are TGTGCCAGCAGGAGGGAGGAATACGAGCAGTACTTC.

This clonotype was picked up many times. The V gene is TRBV18, the J gene TRBJ2-1; D uncertain. From germline, CDR1 is KGHSH and CDR2 LQKENI. This CDR3 spans 14 amino acids. The V gene lost 1 base and the J gene lost 1 base, with 5 bases spanning the gap. In nucleotides, the CDR3 is TGTGCCAGCTCACCACAGGGTTCCTACAATGAGCAGTTCTTC. Its translation is CASSPQGSYNEQFF.

A few counts support this clonotype. The chain links TRBV6-1 to TRBJ2-7, with a tentative D call TRBD1 (5 bases). The germline V and J ends were trimmed by 2 bases and 0 bases, with 8 bases remaining between them. Germline CDR1 and CDR2: MNHNS and SASEGT. The CDR3 totals 14 residues. CDR3 in amino acids: CASSEIRDSYEQYF. The DNA of the CDR3 is TGTGCCAGCAGTGAAATCAGGGACTCCTACGAGCAGTACTTC.

This clonotype was counted at least ten times. The chain employs TRBV7-8 and TRBJ1-1; 10 nucleotides line up with TRBD1. From germline, CDR1 is SGHVS and CDR2 FQNEAQ. There are 14 residues in the CDR3. The ends lost 5 bases at V and 10 bases at J; junction bases unmatched: 10. As DNA, the CDR3 is TGTGCCAGCAGCCTTAGTGGACAGGGGGTTAGAGCTTTCTTT. Translation: CASSLSGQGVRAFF.

The chain combines TRBV6-1 with TRBJ1-2; tentatively, D is TRBD1 (5 bases). Trimming removed 5 bases at V and 2 bases at J, with 15 bases between. This CDR3 comprises 15 residues. CDR1 is MNHNS, CDR2 SASEGT, per germline. The CDR3 loop reads CASSRYAAGNYGYTF. The CDR3 region has the DNA TGTGCCAGCAGTCGATACGCGGCAGGGAACTATGGCTACACCTTC.

This clonotype has just a few counts. The chain combines TRBV4-1 with TRBJ2-2; D is ambiguous. Trimming removed 1 base at V and 1 base at J, with 7 bases between. The V gene's germline CDR1 is MGHRA and CDR2 YSYEKL. This CDR3 comprises 15 residues. The CDR3 sequence is CASSQVWGNTGELFF. CDR3 sequence (DNA): TGCGCCAGCAGCCAAGTGTGGGGGAACACCGGGGAGCTGTTTTTT.

This clonotype was observed a handful of times. The chain carries TRBV29-1 and TRBJ2-3; 7 nucleotides agree with TRBD2. The CDR3 has 15 amino acids. The V segment lost 7 bases and the J segment 4 bases; nucleotides outside the gene matches: 14. Germline CDR1 reads SQVTM; CDR2 reads ANQGSEA. The CDR3 region has the DNA TGCAGCGCCCACCAGCGTTGGCGGGAGCCAGATACGCAGTATTTT. Translating gives CSAHQRWREPDTQYF.

The rearrangement links TRBV7-2 to TRBJ2-7; 7 positions match TRBD2. The CDR3 extends over 14 amino acids. The V gene end was trimmed by 4 bases and the J gene end by 0 bases; junction bases not matched to a gene: 3. CDR1 is SGHTA, CDR2 FQGNSA, per germline. The DNA of the CDR3 is TGTGCCAGCAGCTCAGCGGGGAGCTCCTACGAGCAGTACTTC. The encoded protein is CASSSAGSSYEQYF.

This rearrangement joins TRBV28 to TRBJ1-6, with D uncertain. V was pared by 3 bases and J by 7 bases, with 13 bases between. Germline CDR1 is MDHEN and CDR2 is SYDVKM. The CDR3 is made up of 15 amino acids. The CDR3 DNA is TGTGCCAGCAGTTTCCTGGGTAATGGGAATTCACCCCTCCACTTT. Protein product: CASSFLGNGNSPLHF.

The rearrangement joins TRBV6-1 to TRBJ2-7, with 7 positions matching TRBD2. V shed 8 bases, J shed 2 bases, and the junction held 6 bases outside the gene matches. Germline V CDR1 and CDR2: MNHNS, SASEGT. CDR3 length: 13 residues. The CDR3 DNA reads as TGTGCCAGCGAGCGGGACGGCGCCTACGAGCAGTACTTC. Amino acids: CASERDGAYEQYF.

The sample holds many counts of this clonotype. CDR3 bases: TGTGCCAGCAGCCCAACCGGGACAGGGAAAGAGACCCAGTACTTC. It yields the protein CASSPTGTGKETQYF. This chain connects TRBV7-9 to TRBJ2-5; TRBD1 aligns across 9 bases. The CDR3 spans 15 residues. The trim removed 5 bases at V and 3 bases at J, leaving 7 bases unmatched. Germline lookup yields CDR1 SEHNR and CDR2 FQNEAQ (reference sequence).

There are many counts of this clonotype. The V call is TRBV30, the J call TRBJ2-1; 7 bases are a match to TRBD1. With 4 bases clipped from V and 9 bases from J, the junction kept 3 bases outside the gene matches. This CDR3 comprises 11 residues. Germline CDR1 and CDR2: GTSNPN and SVGIG (reference sequence). For the CDR3, the DNA is TGTGCCTGGACAGGGGGAGCTGAGCAGTTCTTC. This encodes CAWTGGAEQFF.

V gene TRBV6-1 combines with J gene TRBJ2-7; the D gene is possibly TRBD2 (6 bases). CDR3 length: 14 amino acids. V was clipped by 6 bases and J by 0 bases, with 12 bases between them. The germline V gene has CDR1 MNHNS and CDR2 SASEGT. CDR3 loop: CASRIAESSYEQYF. The CDR3 region has the DNA TGTGCCAGCAGGATAGCGGAAAGCTCCTACGAGCAGTACTTC.

This clonotype was recorded at least ten times. CDR3 bases: TGTGCCAGCAGTTCGCCGGGACCGGTGAACACTGAAGCTTTCTTT. Translated: CASSSPGPVNTEAFF. V usage is TRBV27 and J usage is TRBJ1-1; a weak D match, TRBD1 (5 bases). Looked up from germline, CDR1 is MNHEY and CDR2 is SMNVEV (reference sequence). V was cut by 4 bases and J by 0 bases, with 12 bases left in between. This CDR3 has 15 residues.

The chain uses TRBV4-2 and TRBJ2-1, with TRBD2 matching over 8 bases. The CDR3 totals 15 residues. Germline V lookup: CDR1 LGHNA, CDR2 YNFKEQ. Trimming at V came to 0 bases and at J to 8 bases, leaving 6 bases not matched to a gene. The CDR3 is CASSQDGTGGDEQFF. In DNA, the CDR3 is TGTGCCAGCAGCCAAGATGGTACGGGGGGGGATGAGCAGTTCTTC.

This clonotype was seen a few times. This rearrangement joins TRBV30 to TRBJ1-2; TRBD1 matches at 7 bases. This CDR3 region has 13 residues. In germline, CDR1 is GTSNPN, CDR2 SVGIG (reference sequence). The junction had 10 bases not matched to a gene; V was cut back by 5 bases and J by 7 bases. CDR3 residues: CAWLRQGPGGYTF. CDR3 in DNA: TGTGCCTGGCTTCGACAGGGCCCGGGTGGCTACACCTTC. The complete variable domain, with remaining parts taken from reference TRBV30 and TRBJ1-2, reads SQTIHQWPATLVQPVGSPLSLECTVEGTSNPNLYWYRQAAGRGLQLLFYSVGIGQISSEVPQNLSASRPQDRQFILSSKKLLLSDSGFYLCAWLRQGPGGYTFGSGTRLTVV.

For this clonotype: A much bigger clone sits one base away, suggesting this may be a read error. The CDR3 DNA sequence: TGCAGTGCTAGAGACAAGGGGCTTATCTATGGCTACACCTTC. Translated: CSARDKGLIYGYTF. This chain links TRBV20-1 with TRBJ1-2; maybe TRBD1 (5 bases). The CDR3 has 14 amino acids. Germline V gene sequence: CDR1 DFQATT, CDR2 SNEGSKA (reference sequence). V was pared by 0 bases and J by 4 bases, with 12 bases between.

CDR3 residues: CASSLDGRGRNQPQHF. The CDR3 coding sequence is TGCGCCAGCAGCTTGGACGGCAGGGGACGCAATCAGCCCCAGCATTTT. The rearrangement joins TRBV5-1 to TRBJ1-5; D is perhaps TRBD1 (6 bases). The CDR3 extends over 16 amino acids. Germline V gene lookup returns CDR1 SGHRS and CDR2 YFSETQ. V gave up 0 bases and J gave up 2 bases, with 12 bases separating them. The complete variable domain, with remaining parts taken from reference TRBV5-1 and TRBJ1-5, reads KAGVTQTPRYLIKTRGQQVTLSCSPISGHRSVSWYQQTPGQGLQFLFEYFSETQRNKGNFPGRFSGRQFSNSRSEMNVSTLELGDSALYLCASSLDGRGRNQPQHFGDGTRLSIL.

The sample holds many counts of this clonotype. The rearrangement links TRBV3-1 to TRBJ1-1; D is unclear. Trimming pared 0 bases from V and 1 base from J, leaving 6 bases between. Germline CDR1 and CDR2: LGHDT and YNNKEL (reference sequence). The CDR3 is made up of 14 amino acids. CDR3 sequence: CASSQDIRNTEAFF. CDR3 sequence (DNA): TGTGCCAGCAGCCAAGATATCAGGAACACTGAAGCTTTCTTT.

This clonotype was counted a few times. The chain combines TRBV20-1 with TRBJ1-2, with 8 positions matching TRBD1. The CDR3 contains 15 residues. Germline V gene lookup returns CDR1 DFQATT and CDR2 SNEGSKA (reference sequence). The V segment lost 6 bases and the J segment 4 bases; nucleotides outside the gene matches: 13. CDR3 sequence reads: CSARLYDRGFYGYTF. As DNA, the CDR3 is TGCAGTGCCAGACTCTATGACAGGGGCTTCTATGGCTACACCTTC.

The CDR3 sequence is CASRKDLTLAKNIQYF. CDR3 bases: TGTGCCAGCAGAAAGGATCTAACACTAGCCAAAAACATTCAGTACTTC. The chain uses TRBV12-3 or TRBV12-4 and TRBJ2-4; D is uncertain. The V gene lost 6 bases and the J gene lost 0 bases, with 15 bases spanning the gap. This CDR3 has 16 residues.

This clonotype showed up just a few times. The V call is TRBV28, the J call TRBJ1-5, with a possible D match to TRBD1 (5 bases). Germline CDR1 and CDR2: MDHEN and SYDVKM. The germline V and J ends were trimmed by 8 bases and 7 bases, with 21 bases remaining between them. This CDR3 is built from 15 residues. The CDR3: CASLLRGEGNQPQHF. Here the CDR3 DNA reads TGTGCCAGCCTCCTGAGGGGTGAGGGAAACCAGCCCCAGCATTTT.

The sample holds many counts of this clonotype. The rearrangement joins TRBV28 to TRBJ2-1, with 7 bases lining up with TRBD2. V shed 6 bases and J 1 base; nucleotides not matched to a gene: 15. Germline V gene sequence: CDR1 MDHEN, CDR2 SYDVKM. CDR3 length: 18 amino acids. Here the CDR3 reads CASSYPRLADKSYNEQFF. The CDR3 DNA reads as TGTGCCAGCAGCTACCCCCGCCTAGCGGACAAGTCCTACAATGAGCAGTTCTTC.

The chain recombines TRBV13 with TRBJ1-5, with 10 bases identical to TRBD1. Germline CDR1 reads PRHDT; CDR2 reads FYEKMQ (reference sequence). The CDR3 spans 13 residues. Trimming at V came to 5 bases and at J to 8 bases, leaving 3 bases not matched to a gene. CDR3 region: CASSRDRGEPQHF. The CDR3, as DNA: TGTGCCAGCAGCCGGGACAGGGGAGAGCCCCAGCATTTT.

This clonotype was recorded many times. The chain joins TRBV11-2 to TRBJ2-7; perhaps TRBD2 as D (5 bases). Looked up from germline, CDR1 is SGHAT and CDR2 is FQNNGV. The V end was cut by 0 bases, the J end by 3 bases, with 12 bases between. The CDR3 covers 15 residues. DNA for the CDR3: TGTGCCAGCAGCTTAGATCTAAAACTAGACTACGAGCAGTACTTC. This translates into CASSLDLKLDYEQYF.

Ten or more counts support this clonotype. J is TRBJ2-1 and V is TRBV7-3; 9 bases align to TRBD2. In germline, CDR1 is SGHTA, CDR2 FQGTGA. With 8 bases clipped from V and 10 bases from J, the junction kept 3 bases outside the gene matches. The CDR3 sequence is 11 residues long. The CDR3 reads CASGTSYEQFF. The CDR3, as DNA: TGTGCCAGCGGGACTAGCTACGAGCAGTTCTTC.